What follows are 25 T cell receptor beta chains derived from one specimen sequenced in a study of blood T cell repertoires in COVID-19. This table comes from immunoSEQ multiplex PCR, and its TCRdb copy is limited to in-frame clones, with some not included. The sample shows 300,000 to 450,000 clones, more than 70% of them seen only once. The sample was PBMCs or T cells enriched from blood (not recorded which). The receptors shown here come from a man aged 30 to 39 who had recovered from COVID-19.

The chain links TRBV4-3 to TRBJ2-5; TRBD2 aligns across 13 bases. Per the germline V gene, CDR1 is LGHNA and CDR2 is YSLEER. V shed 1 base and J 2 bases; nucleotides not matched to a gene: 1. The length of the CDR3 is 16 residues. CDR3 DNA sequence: TGCGCCAGCAGCCAAGGACTAGCGGGGGGACAAGAGACCCAGTACTTC. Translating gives CASSQGLAGGQETQYF.

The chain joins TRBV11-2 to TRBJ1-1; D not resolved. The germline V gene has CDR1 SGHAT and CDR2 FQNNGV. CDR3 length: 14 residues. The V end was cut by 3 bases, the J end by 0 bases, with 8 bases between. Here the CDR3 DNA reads TGTGCCAGCAGCTTGTGGGCCCTGAACACTGAAGCTTTCTTT. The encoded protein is CASSLWALNTEAFF.

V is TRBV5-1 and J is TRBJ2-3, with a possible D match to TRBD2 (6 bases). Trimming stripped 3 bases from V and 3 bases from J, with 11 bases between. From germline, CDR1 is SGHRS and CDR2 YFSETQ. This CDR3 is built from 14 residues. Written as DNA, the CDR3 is TGCGCCAGCAGCTCCAGACTAGATACAGATACGCAGTATTTT. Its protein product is CASSSRLDTDTQYF.

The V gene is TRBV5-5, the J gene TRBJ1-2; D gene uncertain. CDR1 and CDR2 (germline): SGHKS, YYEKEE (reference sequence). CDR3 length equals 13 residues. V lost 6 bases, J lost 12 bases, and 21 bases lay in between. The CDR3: CASIPGSAGSDTF. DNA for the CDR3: TGTGCCAGCATCCCGGGCTCCGCAGGTAGCGACACCTTC.

DNA for the CDR3: TGCGCCAGCAGCCGCATAGGAGGTTCAGAGACCCAGTACTTC. Protein sequence: CASSRIGGSETQYF. The chain couples TRBV4-3 to TRBJ2-5, with D maybe TRBD2 (5 bases). The CDR3 is 14 amino acids. The germline CDR1 and CDR2 sequences are LGHNA and YSLEER. Between the trimmed V and J ends, which lost 4 bases and 4 bases, there was a span of 13 bases.

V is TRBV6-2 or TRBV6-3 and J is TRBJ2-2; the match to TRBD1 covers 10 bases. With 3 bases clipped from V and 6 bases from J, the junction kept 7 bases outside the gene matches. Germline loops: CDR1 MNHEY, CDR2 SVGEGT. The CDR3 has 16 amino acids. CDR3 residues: CASSYRQGALSGELFF. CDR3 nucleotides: TGTGCCAGCAGTTATCGACAGGGGGCGTTGTCCGGGGAGCTGTTTTTT.

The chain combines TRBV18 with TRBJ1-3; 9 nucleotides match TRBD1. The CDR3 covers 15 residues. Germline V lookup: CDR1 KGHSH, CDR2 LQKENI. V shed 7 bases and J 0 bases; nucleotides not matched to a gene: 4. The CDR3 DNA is TGTGCCAGCTATCCGGGACAGGGCTCTGGAAACACCATATATTTT. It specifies CASYPGQGSGNTIYF.

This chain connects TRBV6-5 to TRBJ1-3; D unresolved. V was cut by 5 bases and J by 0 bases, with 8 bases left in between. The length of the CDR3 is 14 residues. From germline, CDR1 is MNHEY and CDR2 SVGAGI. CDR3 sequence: CASSRGSSGNTIYF. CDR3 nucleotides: TGTGCCAGCAGTCGAGGGAGCTCTGGAAACACCATATATTTT.

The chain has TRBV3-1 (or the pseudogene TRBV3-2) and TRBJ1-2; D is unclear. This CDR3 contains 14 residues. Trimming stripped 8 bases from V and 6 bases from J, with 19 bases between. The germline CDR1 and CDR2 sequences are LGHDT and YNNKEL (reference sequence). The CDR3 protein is CASRKTEGGDGYTF. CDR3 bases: TGTGCCAGCCGAAAAACCGAGGGAGGTGATGGCTACACCTTC.

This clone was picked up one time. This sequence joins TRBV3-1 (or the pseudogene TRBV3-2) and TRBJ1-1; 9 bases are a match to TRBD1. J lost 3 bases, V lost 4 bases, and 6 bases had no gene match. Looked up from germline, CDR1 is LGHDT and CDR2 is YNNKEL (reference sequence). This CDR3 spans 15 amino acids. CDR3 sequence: CASSPNDRGDTEAFF. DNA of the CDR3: TGTGCCAGCAGCCCCAATGACAGGGGGGACACTGAAGCTTTCTTT.

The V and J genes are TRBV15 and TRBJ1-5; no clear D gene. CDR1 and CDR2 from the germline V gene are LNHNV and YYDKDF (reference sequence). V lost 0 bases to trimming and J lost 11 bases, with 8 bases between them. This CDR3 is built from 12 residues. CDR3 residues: CATSRDSVTQHF. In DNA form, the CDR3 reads TGTGCCACCAGCAGAGATTCAGTTACCCAGCATTTT.

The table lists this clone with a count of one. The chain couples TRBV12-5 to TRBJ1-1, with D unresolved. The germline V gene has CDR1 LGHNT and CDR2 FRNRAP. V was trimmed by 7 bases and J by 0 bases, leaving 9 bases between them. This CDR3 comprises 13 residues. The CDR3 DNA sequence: TGTGCTAGTGCCGGAGGGTTGAACACTGAAGCTTTCTTT. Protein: CASAGGLNTEAFF.

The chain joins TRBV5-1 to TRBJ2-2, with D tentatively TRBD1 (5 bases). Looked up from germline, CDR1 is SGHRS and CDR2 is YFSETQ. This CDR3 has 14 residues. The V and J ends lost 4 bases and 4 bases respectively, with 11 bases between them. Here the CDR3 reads CASSSTGSTGELFF. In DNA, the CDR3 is TGCGCCAGCAGCAGCACAGGAAGCACCGGGGAGCTGTTTTTT.

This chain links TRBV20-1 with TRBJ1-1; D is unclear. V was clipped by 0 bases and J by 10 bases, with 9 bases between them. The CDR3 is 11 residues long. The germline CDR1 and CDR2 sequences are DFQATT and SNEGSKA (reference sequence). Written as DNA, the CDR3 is TGCAGTGCTAGAGATAAGAGTATAGCTTTCTTT. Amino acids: CSARDKSIAFF.

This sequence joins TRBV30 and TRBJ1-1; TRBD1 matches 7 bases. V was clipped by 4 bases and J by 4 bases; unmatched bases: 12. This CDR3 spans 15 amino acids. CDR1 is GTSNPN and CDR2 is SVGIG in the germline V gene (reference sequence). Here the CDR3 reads CAWIPATGYFTEAFF. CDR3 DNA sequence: TGTGCCTGGATCCCAGCGACAGGGTATTTCACTGAAGCTTTCTTT.

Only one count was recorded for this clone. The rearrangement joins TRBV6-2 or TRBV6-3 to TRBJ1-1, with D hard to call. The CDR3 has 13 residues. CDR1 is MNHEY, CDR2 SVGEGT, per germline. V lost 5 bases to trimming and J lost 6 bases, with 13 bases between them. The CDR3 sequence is CASSPLEAAEAFF. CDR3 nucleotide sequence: TGTGCCAGCAGTCCACTGGAGGCCGCTGAAGCTTTCTTT.

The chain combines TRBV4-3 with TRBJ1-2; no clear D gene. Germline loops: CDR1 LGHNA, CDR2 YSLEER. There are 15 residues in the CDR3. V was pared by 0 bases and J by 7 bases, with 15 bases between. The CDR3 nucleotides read TGCGCCAGCAGCCAAGATGGGTTAGGGCGGGTTGGCTACACCTTC. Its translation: CASSQDGLGRVGYTF.

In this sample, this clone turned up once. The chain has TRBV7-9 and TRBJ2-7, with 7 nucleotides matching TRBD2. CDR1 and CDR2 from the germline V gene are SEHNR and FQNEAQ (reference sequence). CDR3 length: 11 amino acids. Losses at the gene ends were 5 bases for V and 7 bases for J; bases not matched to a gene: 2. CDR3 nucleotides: TGTGCCAGCAGCAAGGGAGGGGAGCAGTACTTC. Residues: CASSKGGEQYF.

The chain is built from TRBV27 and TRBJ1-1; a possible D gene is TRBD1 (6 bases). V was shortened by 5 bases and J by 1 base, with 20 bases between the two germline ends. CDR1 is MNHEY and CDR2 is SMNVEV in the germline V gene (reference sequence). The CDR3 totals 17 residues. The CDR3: CASSAGGPGRTNTEAFF. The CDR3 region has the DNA TGTGCCAGCAGTGCGGGGGGGCCGGGACGTACGAACACTGAAGCTTTCTTT.

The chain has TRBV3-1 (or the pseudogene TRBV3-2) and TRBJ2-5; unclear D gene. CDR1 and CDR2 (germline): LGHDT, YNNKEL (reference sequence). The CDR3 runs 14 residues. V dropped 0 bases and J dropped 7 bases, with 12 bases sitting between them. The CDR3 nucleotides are TGTGCCAGCAGCCAAGATTCACCCTACGGGACCCAGTACTTC. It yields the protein CASSQDSPYGTQYF.

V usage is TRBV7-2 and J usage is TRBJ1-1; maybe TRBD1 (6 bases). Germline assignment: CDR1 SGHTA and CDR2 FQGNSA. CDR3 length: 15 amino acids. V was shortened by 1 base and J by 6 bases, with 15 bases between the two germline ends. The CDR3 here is CASSLVWGRFAEAFF. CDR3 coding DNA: TGTGCCAGCAGCTTAGTGTGGGGGCGATTCGCTGAAGCTTTCTTT.

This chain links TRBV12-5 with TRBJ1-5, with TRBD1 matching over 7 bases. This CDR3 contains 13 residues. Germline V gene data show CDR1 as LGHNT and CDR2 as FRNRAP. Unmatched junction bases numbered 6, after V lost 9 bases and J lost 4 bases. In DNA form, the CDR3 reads TGTGCTAGCACTTTACAGGGGAATCAGCCCCAGCATTTT. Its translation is CASTLQGNQPQHF.

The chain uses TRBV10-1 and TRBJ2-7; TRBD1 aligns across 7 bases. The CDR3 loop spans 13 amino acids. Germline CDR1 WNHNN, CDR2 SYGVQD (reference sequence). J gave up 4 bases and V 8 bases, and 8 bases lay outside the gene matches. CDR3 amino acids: CASSPTGEYEQYF. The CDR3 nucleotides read TGCGCCAGCTCCCCTACAGGGGAGTACGAGCAGTACTTC.

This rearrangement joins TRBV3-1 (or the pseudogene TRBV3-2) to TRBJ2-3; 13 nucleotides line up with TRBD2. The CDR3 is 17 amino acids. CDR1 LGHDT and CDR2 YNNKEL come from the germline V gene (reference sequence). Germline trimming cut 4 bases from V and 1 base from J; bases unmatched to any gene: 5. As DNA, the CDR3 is TGTGCCAGCAGCCGTGGACTAGCGGGGGACGGCACAGATACGCAGTATTTT. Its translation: CASSRGLAGDGTDTQYF.

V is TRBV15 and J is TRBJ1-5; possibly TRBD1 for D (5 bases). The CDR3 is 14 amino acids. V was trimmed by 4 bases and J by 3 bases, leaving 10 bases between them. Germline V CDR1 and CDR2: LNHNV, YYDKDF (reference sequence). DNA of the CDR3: TGTGCCACCAGCACAGTAGGGGCCAATCAGCCCCAGCATTTT. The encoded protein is CATSTVGANQPQHF.